This T cell receptor (beta chain) was identified in a study of sequential checkpoint blockade in melanoma. Overall study context: First-line arms were nivolumab then ipilimumab, or the reverse, randomized 1:1. After both sequences, patients received maintenance nivolumab.

The treatment here: randomized to nivolumab then ipilimumab (arm A) or the reverse (arm B). DNA-damaging chemotherapy had not been given to any patient beforehand. Sorted cells were live CD3+CD8+, lacking CD19 and CD56, from PBMCs. Clones were sequenced by immunoSEQ multiplex PCR, and TCRdb holds only the in-frame ones, with some missing. The sample includes some 11,000 clones, approximately 71% of them seen just once. The V and J ends lost 3 bases and 0 bases respectively, with 12 bases between them. This CDR3 is 17 amino acids long. In germline, CDR1 is SEHNR, CDR2 FQNEAQ (reference sequence). The sample here was CD8+ T cells sorted from blood (inferred from file names), taken from a patient given nivolumab and ipilimumab in sequence. The chain is built from TRBV7-9 and TRBJ2-6, with D hard to call. The source of this sequence is a human donor with melanoma. CDR3 in amino acids: CASSFQWAASGANVLTF. The DNA of the CDR3 is TGTGCCAGCAGCTTCCAATGGGCAGCCTCTGGGGCCAACGTCCTGACTTTC.